This T cell receptor beta chain came from a study of cytomegalovirus exposure and HLA in healthy donors. J gave up 7 bases and V 7 bases, and 9 bases lay outside the gene matches. The CDR3 is 13 amino acids. Germline assignment: CDR1 SQVTM and CDR2 ANQGSEA. Study-level findings and limits: In a later analysis, compared with equally common non-associated chains, HLA-associated beta chains were more expanded.

Both 60 Vbeta primers and 13 Jbeta primers went into the PCR. Sequencing was performed with immunoSEQ multiplex PCR; in TCRdb, only in-frame clones are kept and a portion is missing. The sample yields approximately 220,000 clones, approximately 79% seen once. Worth noting for this clone: Its antigen remains unknown.

The receptor's source is a girl aged 2 to 9 in good health and CMV-seronegative. The sample consisted of PBMCs. V usage is TRBV29-1 and J usage is TRBJ1-2, with 10 positions matching TRBD1. CDR3 residues: CSETRDRGTGYTF. The CDR3 nucleotides are TGCAGCGAAACCCGGGACAGGGGTACTGGCTACACCTTC.